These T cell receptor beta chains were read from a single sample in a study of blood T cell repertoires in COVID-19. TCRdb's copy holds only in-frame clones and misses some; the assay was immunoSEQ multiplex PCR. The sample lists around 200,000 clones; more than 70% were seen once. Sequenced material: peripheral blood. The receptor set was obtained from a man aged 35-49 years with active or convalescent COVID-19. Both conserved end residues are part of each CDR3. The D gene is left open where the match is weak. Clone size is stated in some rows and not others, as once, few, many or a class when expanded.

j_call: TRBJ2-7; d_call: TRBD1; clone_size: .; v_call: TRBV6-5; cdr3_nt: TGTGCCAGCAGTTACTCGCACAGGGGGCGCATCGGAGTGTACTTC; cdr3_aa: CASSYSHRGRIGVYF
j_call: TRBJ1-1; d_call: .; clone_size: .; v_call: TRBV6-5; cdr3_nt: TGTGCCAGCAGTTACGGGGACAAGAGGAAAGCTTTCTTT; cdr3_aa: CASSYGDKRKAFF
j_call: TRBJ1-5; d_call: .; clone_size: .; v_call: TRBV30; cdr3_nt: TGTGCCTGGAGTTCACCAGGGGCTAGCAATCAGCCCCAGCATTTT; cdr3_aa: CAWSSPGASNQPQHF
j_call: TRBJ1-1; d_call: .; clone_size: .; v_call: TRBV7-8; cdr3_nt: TGTGCCAGCAGCTTAGACAGGCTAAATGAAGCTTTCTTT; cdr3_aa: CASSLDRLNEAFF
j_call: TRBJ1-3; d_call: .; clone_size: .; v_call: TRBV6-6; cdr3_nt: TGTGCCAGCAGTCGATATCAAACTGACAGCTCTGGAAACACCATATATTTT; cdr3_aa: CASSRYQTDSSGNTIYF
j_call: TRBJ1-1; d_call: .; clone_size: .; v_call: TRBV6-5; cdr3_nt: TGTGCCAGCAGTTCTACAGCGGGACTAACTTTTACTGAAGCTTTCTTT; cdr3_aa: CASSSTAGLTFTEAFF
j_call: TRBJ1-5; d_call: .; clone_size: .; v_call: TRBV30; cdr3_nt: TGTGCCTGGAAAGGGGGGGACAATCAGCCCCAGCATTTT; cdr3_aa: CAWKGGDNQPQHF
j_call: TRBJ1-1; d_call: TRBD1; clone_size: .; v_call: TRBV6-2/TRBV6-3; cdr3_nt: TGTGCCAGCAGTCCAGGGGGTTTGGACACTGAAGCTTTCTTT; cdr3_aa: CASSPGGLDTEAFF
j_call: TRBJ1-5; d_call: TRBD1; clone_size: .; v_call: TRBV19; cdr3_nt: TGTGCCAGTAGTGGGAGGACAGGGGTCTACAATCAGCCCCAGCATTTT; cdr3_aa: CASSGRTGVYNQPQHF
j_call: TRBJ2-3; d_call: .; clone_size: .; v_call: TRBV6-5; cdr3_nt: TGTGCCAGCAGGCAAGGGGTTGGGCACACAGATACGCAGTATTTT; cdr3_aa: CASRQGVGHTDTQYF
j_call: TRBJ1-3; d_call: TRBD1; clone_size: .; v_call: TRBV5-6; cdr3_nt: TGTGCCAGCAGCTTGACAGGGGCTGGAAACACCATATATTTT; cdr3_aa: CASSLTGAGNTIYF
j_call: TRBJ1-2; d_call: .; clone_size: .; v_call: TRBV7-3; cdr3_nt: TGTGCCAGCAGCTCGAGCCGGGACACCGGCTACACCTTC; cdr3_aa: CASSSSRDTGYTF
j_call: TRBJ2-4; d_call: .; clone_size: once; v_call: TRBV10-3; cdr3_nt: TGTGCCATCAGTGAGTCGAACACCCTAGCCGGGAACATTCAGTACTTC; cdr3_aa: CAISESNTLAGNIQYF
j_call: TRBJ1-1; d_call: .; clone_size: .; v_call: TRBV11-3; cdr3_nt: TGTGCCAGCAGCTTAGATATGGACAGTGAAGCTTTCTTT; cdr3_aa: CASSLDMDSEAFF
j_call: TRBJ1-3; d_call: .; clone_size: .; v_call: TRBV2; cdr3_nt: TGTGCCAGCAGTGAAGCGGGTGGCGGGAATTTTGGAAACACCATATATTTT; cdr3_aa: CASSEAGGGNFGNTIYF